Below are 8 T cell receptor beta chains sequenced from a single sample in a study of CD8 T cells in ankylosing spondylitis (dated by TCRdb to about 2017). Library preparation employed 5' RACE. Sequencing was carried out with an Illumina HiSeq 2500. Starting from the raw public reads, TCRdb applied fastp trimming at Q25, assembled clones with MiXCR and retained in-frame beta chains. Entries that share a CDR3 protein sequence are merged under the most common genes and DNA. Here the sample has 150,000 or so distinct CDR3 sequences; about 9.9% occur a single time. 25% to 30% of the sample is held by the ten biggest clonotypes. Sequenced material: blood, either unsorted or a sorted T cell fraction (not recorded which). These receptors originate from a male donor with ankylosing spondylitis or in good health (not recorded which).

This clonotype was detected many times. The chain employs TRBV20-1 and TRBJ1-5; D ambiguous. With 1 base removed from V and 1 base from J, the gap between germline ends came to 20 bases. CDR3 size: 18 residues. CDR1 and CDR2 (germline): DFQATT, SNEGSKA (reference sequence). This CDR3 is CSARASRLGSRSNQPQHF. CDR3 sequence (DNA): TGCAGTGCTAGAGCCTCTCGATTGGGTTCCCGAAGCAATCAGCCCCAGCATTTT.

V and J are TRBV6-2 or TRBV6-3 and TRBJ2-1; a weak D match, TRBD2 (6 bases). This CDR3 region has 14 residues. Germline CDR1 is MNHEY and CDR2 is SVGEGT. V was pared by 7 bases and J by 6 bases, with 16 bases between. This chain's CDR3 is CASNSGRRGNEQFF. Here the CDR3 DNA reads TGTGCCAGCAACTCAGGCAGGAGGGGCAATGAGCAGTTCTTC.

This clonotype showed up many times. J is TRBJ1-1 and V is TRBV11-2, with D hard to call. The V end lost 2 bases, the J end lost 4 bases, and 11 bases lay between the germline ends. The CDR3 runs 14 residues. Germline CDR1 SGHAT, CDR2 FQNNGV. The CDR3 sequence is CASSLKQAATEAFF. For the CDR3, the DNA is TGTGCCAGCAGCTTAAAGCAAGCGGCCACTGAAGCTTTCTTT.

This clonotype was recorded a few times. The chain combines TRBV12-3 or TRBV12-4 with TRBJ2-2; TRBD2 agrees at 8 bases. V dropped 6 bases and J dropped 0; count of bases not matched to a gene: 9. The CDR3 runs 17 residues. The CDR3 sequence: CASSRTSPTSNTGELFF. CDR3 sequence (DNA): TGTGCCAGCAGCCGGACTAGCCCAACCTCGAACACCGGGGAGCTGTTTTTT.

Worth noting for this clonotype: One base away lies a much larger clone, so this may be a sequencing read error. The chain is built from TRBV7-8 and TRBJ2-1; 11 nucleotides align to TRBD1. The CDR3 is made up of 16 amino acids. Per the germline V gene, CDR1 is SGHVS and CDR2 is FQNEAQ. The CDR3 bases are TGTGTCAGCAGCTTAGCAAGGGGGACAGGGGGGAATGAGCAGTTCTTC. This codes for CVSSLARGTGGNEQFF.

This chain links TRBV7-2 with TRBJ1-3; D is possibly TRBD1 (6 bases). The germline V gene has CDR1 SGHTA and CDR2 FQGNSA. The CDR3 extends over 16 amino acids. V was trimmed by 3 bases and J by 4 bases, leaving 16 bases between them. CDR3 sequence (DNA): TGTGCCAGCAGCTTCCTCCCCGGACAGTCAGGAAACACCATATATTTT. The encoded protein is CASSFLPGQSGNTIYF.

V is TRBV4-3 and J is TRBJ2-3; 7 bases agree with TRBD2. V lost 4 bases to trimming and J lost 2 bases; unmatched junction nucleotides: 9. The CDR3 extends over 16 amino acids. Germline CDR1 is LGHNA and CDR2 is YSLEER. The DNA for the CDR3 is TGCGCCAGCAGCCTCCGTCCTAGCGGAGTCACAGATACGCAGTATTTT. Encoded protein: CASSLRPSGVTDTQYF.

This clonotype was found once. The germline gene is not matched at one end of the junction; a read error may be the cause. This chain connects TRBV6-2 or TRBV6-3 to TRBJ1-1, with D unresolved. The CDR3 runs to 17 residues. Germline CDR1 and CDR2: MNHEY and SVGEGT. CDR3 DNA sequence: TGTGCCAACAGTTACTCACCTAATCTCCAGTCACGGACTGAAGCTTTCTTT. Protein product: CANSYSPNLQSRTEAFF.